This T cell receptor (beta chain) was captured in a study of naive and memory T cell subsets (dated by TCRdb to about 2017). Turning to the overall study: Sorted naive and memory T cell subsets from peripheral blood were analyzed in the study using a UMI-based, open-source pipeline for TCR alpha and beta sequencing. The results of the functional CMV T cell responses matched the IgG serology results in every case. RNA was DNase-treated and reverse transcribed with TCR constant-region primers, mostly using SuperScript III. What the authors observed across the whole study: The repertoire findings for the naive and memory subsets could not be validated against a ground truth because none was available. A few larger clonotypes were present in naive repertoires, especially CD8 naive repertoires, and these clonotypes were possibly memory cells re-expressing CD45RA. Once error correction was done, more than 85% of naive TCR sequences showed up just once, which made the naive abundance distributions much steeper than those of the memory subsets. Each clonotype was defined as a single alpha or beta chain sequence rather than as a paired alpha/beta receptor. In both CD4 and CD8 cells, the Gini index increased while Shannon and inverse Simpson diversity decreased from naive through CM, EM and EMRA. TCR abundance followed a power law whose exponent differed between naive and memory subsets but was consistent across the three individuals. RNA-based TCR counts may be affected by expression changes linked to T cell activation and differentiation.

From the germline V gene (reference sequence), CDR1 is SEHNR and CDR2 is FQNEAQ. The CDR3, from cysteine to phenylalanine, totals 14 residues. Only CDR3 DNA is held: 42 bases, read in frame from base 1. V loses 5 bases, J loses 3 bases, and the germline ends lie 13 bases apart. Libraries came from UMI-ligation and nested PCR. The beta constant-region primer was an equimolar mix of two oligonucleotides covering both TRBC1 and TRBC2. The ligated cDNA went through four rounds of PCR with nested alpha and beta constant-region primers together with the SP2 primer. T4 RNA ligase 1 ligated a single-stranded oligonucleotide carrying the SP2 primer and a 12-nucleotide UMI to the cDNA 3' end. The ligation reaction was incubated at 16°C for roughly 18-25 hours. To avoid over-amplification, PCR2 was usually performed as a SYBR Green qPCR and halted once a predetermined threshold was reached. Agencourt AMPure XP magnetic beads were used for all purifications after the first. Library quantification was done by Qubit, followed by a TapeStation check on which the main peak was expected at around 650 bp. Sequencing of the pooled libraries was done on an Illumina MiSeq using v2 2x251 paired-end kits, which typically yielded roughly 0.9-2.2 million reads per sample. Libraries were pooled at about 3.7 nM per sample, and about 4.5-7% PhiX was added to improve cluster recognition. On the study's bioinformatics: Decombinator assigned V and J genes to Demultiplexor-processed FASTQ reads by tag matching, allowing a single base-pair mismatch. By using UMIs, Collapsinator corrected both sequencing errors and the frequency errors caused by PCR heterogeneity. CDR3Translator translated TCRs and extracted CDR3s from the conserved cysteine to the FGXG phenylalanine, flagging non-productive sequences. Gini, Shannon entropy and inverse Simpson indices were calculated on repertoires that had been subsampled to equal numbers of UMI-defined TCRs. Within the linear range, a power law was fitted to clonotype abundance distributions using maximum likelihood. For one naive CD8 sample, the pipeline and MIGEC produced similar UMI counts, unique TCR numbers and clonal distributions. In one analysis, naive TCRs that were also found in any memory subset of the same donor were excluded from the naive repertoire. The repertoires were searched for roughly 7,000 CMV-associated CDR3 sequences that had been compiled from VDJdb and a published dataset. TCRdb trimmed the raw reads at Q25, called clones with MiXCR and kept productive beta chains. Every CDR3 protein is listed once, alongside the most common genes and DNA of its rows. The V and J calls and clone size are TCRdb's, not the authors'. The sample yields over 130,000 distinct CDR3 sequences; around 21% were counted once. Of the sample, 0.6% to 0.8% falls within the top ten clones.

From the second PCR step on, the TCR alpha and beta chain libraries were amplified in separate reactions. CMV status of each donor was established by measuring IFNgamma production from CD4+ T cells after fresh PBMCs were stimulated overnight with CMV viral lysate. Using Miltenyi beads, CD4 T cells were first positively selected, and CD8 T cells were then positively selected from the CD4-negative fraction. Cells were stained for CD3, CD4, CD8, CD45RA, CD27 and a live/dead dye and were sorted on a BD Aria II into four subsets based on CD45RA and CD27. A few healthy volunteers provided blood, and the blood of each volunteer was split into CD4 and CD8 T cells and then into four differentiation subsets. Approximately 0.13 L of peripheral blood was drawn per donor, and PBMC were isolated by Ficoll-Paque PLUS density-gradient centrifugation. After sorting, cells were lysed in RLT buffer, RNA was extracted using a Qiagen RNeasy kit, and the extracted RNA was stored at -80 degrees C.

For this clonotype: Its antigen has not been determined. Base qualities are missing; no much larger clone stands one base away.

This receptor was obtained from a human donor in good health. Sequencing was performed on naive CD8+ T cells from blood. In light of the paper, this sample's cell subset or site label describes: naive T cells, CD45RA high CD27+. Recombination connected TRBV7-9 to TRBJ1-1, with TRBD1 perhaps the D gene, on 6 matching bases. The CDR3 has the sequence CASSPERTDTEAFF. Here is the DNA: TGTGCCAGCAGCCCCGAACGGACAGACACTGAAGCTTTCTTT. Where the CDR3 stops, the reference TRBV7-9 and TRBJ1-1 genes take over; the full variable domain is DTGVSQNPRHKITKRGQNVTFRCDPISEHNRLYWYRQTLGQGPEFLTYFQNEAQLEKSRLLSDRFSAERPKGSFSTLEIQRTEQGDSAMYLCASSPERTDTEAFFGQGTRLTVV.